The entry that follows covers one TCR beta chain sequence. The antigen remains undetermined. Measured with immunoSEQ multiplex PCR; TCRdb has only the in-frame clones, and not every one. The sample contains some 90,000 clones, about 88% of which appear only once. Germline V gene data show CDR1 as SGHDT and CDR2 as YYEEEE. The CDR3 consists of 15 residues. Losses at the gene ends were 4 bases for V and 7 bases for J; bases not matched to a gene: 8. During the collection period, no donor immune events like infections were recorded. The data stem from a study of identifying expanded T cells in peripheral blood. General study findings and limits: Over around two and four weeks, about 15 and 18 clones changed, versus approximately 1.1 between replicates. Clone count variance between approximately two-week samples rose with total template count.

The chain combines TRBV5-6 with TRBJ2-1, with 10 positions matching TRBD1. Sequencing input: blood. This sequence originates from a person aged 18 to 69 in good health. The DNA of the CDR3 is TGTGCCAGCAGCGCGGGAGGACAGGGGGAGAATGAGCAGTTCTTC. It codes for CASSAGGQGENEQFF.